Listed here is a single T cell receptor (beta chain). Antigen specificity is unknown. The CDR3 is 15 residues long. CDR1 is SGHTA and CDR2 is FQGNSA in the germline V gene. V was shortened by 1 base and J by 11 bases, with 20 bases between the two germline ends. All participating donors were Caucasian adults from Nashville, Tennessee. Splitting of CD4+ cells produced CD45RA+ naive and CD45RA-negative memory subsets. This sample is drawn from a study of shared clonotypes between healthy human individuals. The study's findings and limits: When compared with the clonotypes that were shared by all four sorted-subset donors, the non-shared clonotypes turned out to have lower generation probabilities.

In the original analysis: ImmunoSEQ junction-only sequences lacked quality scores, so their filtering differed. Repertoires were generated with immunoSEQ multiplex PCR, while TCRdb's copy carries only in-frame clones and drops some. The V and J calls and clone size were taken over from that table, and D and trimming were inferred from the DNA. The sample holds approximately 530,000 clones, 90% to 97% seen once. The sample comprised naive CD4+ T cells sorted from blood. As to subset: CD45RA+ positively selected. This rearrangement joins TRBV7-2 to TRBJ1-1, with D possibly matching TRBD1 (5 bases). This receptor was obtained from a woman aged 25-40 years in good health. The CDR3, as DNA: TGTGCCAGCAGCTTAGGACAGAAGCGCCCCCAAGGCGCTTTCTTT. This sequence encodes CASSLGQKRPQGAFF.